Below, 23 T cell receptor beta chains from the same sample are listed, as sequenced in a study of PD-1 blockade in mismatch repair-deficient tumors. Profiling relied on immunoSEQ multiplex PCR, and the TCRdb table lists in-frame clones only, not all of them. The sample has roughly 25,000 clones, approximately 83% seen once. This sample comprised peripheral blood, obtained 12 weeks after starting pembrolizumab. The receptors derive from an adult with mismatch repair-deficient cancer.

The CDR3 protein is CASSLNAGELGYEQYF. The CDR3 coding sequence is TGCGCCAGCAGCTTGAACGCGGGAGAGCTAGGCTACGAGCAGTACTTC. The chain links TRBV5-1 to TRBJ2-7; 7 bases are a match to TRBD2. V lost 1 base, J lost 3 bases, and 10 bases stayed unmatched. Germline values: CDR1 SGHRS, CDR2 YFSETQ. CDR3 length: 16 residues.

The chain employs TRBV30 and TRBJ2-3; the D is unclear. Germline-derived CDR1 and CDR2 are GTSNPN and SVGIG (reference sequence). The CDR3 extends over 14 amino acids. Trimming left V 5 bases short and J 0 bases short, with 12 bases between. CDR3 sequence: CAWQRVQSTDTQYF. Written as DNA, the CDR3 is TGTGCCTGGCAAAGAGTACAGAGCACAGATACGCAGTATTTT.

The CDR3 loop is CASSLANSHTDTQYF. Written as DNA, the CDR3 is TGTGCCAGCAGTTTAGCCAACTCCCACACAGATACGCAGTATTTT. The rearrangement joins TRBV6-5 to TRBJ2-3; no reliable D call. Germline values: CDR1 MNHEY, CDR2 SVGAGI. V dropped 4 bases and J dropped 2 bases, with 13 bases sitting between them. The CDR3 runs 15 residues.

The rearrangement joins TRBV4-3 to TRBJ2-7; D call uncertain. Trimming removed 3 bases from V and 3 bases from J, with 9 bases in between. This CDR3 has 13 residues. CDR1 and CDR2 (germline): LGHNA, YSLEER. CDR3 in amino acids: CASSHTADYEQYF. CDR3 nucleotides: TGCGCCAGCAGCCACACCGCAGACTACGAGCAGTACTTC.

The chain carries TRBV5-4 and TRBJ1-4; no reliable D call. The CDR3 is 14 residues long. Per germline, CDR1 SGHNT and CDR2 YYREEE (reference sequence). V lost 1 base to trimming and J lost 10 bases, with 14 bases between them. The CDR3 DNA sequence: TGTGCCAGCAGCTTGTTGTCTTATGAAGGAAAACTGTTTTTT. It codes for CASSLLSYEGKLFF.

The chain joins TRBV19 to TRBJ1-1; no clear D. Germline V CDR1 and CDR2: LNHDA, SQIVND (reference sequence). V lost 4 bases, J lost 6 bases, and 12 bases lay in between. This CDR3 has 13 residues. CDR3 in DNA: TGTGCCAGTAGTACGGAGAGGTCGGCTGAAGCTTTCTTT. Protein sequence: CASSTERSAEAFF.

The gene calls are TRBV30 and TRBJ2-6, with D unresolved. CDR1 and CDR2 from the germline V gene are GTSNPN and SVGIG (reference sequence). CDR3 size: 12 residues. Deletions cut 6 bases from V and 0 bases from J, with 3 bases between. This CDR3 reads CACSSGANVLTF. CDR3 bases: TGTGCCTGTAGCTCTGGGGCCAACGTCCTGACTTTC.

The chain uses TRBV5-6 and TRBJ2-1; 8 bases line up with TRBD1. The CDR3 contains 14 residues. Per germline, CDR1 SGHDT and CDR2 YYEEEE. V was clipped by 2 bases and J by 3 bases; unmatched bases: 1. CDR3 sequence reads: CASSFGTGYNEQFF. The DNA for the CDR3 is TGTGCCAGCAGCTTCGGGACAGGCTACAATGAGCAGTTCTTC.

Only a few counts were recorded for this clone. V is TRBV11-3 and J is TRBJ2-3; TRBD2 aligns across 7 bases. CDR1 is SGHNT and CDR2 is YENEEA in the germline V gene. CDR3 length: 13 amino acids. V gave up 8 bases and J gave up 4 bases; unmatched junction bases: 6. The CDR3 coding sequence is TGTGCCAGCCGACTAGCCGTGGCAGATACGCAGTATTTT. As protein: CASRLAVADTQYF.

The rearrangement uses TRBV6-5 and TRBJ2-5, with 11 bases fitting TRBD1. V lost 5 bases, J lost 5 bases, and 4 bases stayed unmatched. Germline V CDR1 and CDR2: MNHEY, SVGAGI. The CDR3 is 14 amino acids. The CDR3 region has the DNA TGTGCCAGCAGTCGGACAGGGGGCCGTGAGACCCAGTACTTC. As protein: CASSRTGGRETQYF.

V is TRBV4-2 and J is TRBJ1-5; TRBD1 might be the D (5 bases). Germline CDR1 is LGHNA and CDR2 is YNFKEQ. V was pared by 0 bases and J by 1 base, with 7 bases between. The CDR3 consists of 15 residues. CDR3 sequence: CASSQEAGSNQPQHF. The CDR3 DNA is TGTGCCAGCAGCCAAGAAGCAGGGAGCAATCAGCCCCAGCATTTT.

The chain is built from TRBV9 and TRBJ2-5, with D hard to call. The germline V gene encodes CDR1 SGDLS and CDR2 YYNGEE. The CDR3 sequence is 14 residues long. V was clipped by 2 bases and J by 0 bases, with 8 bases between them. The CDR3 here is CASSVSPDQETQYF. The CDR3 DNA follows: TGTGCCAGCAGCGTTTCCCCAGACCAAGAGACCCAGTACTTC.

Only one count was recorded for this clone. This chain links TRBV27 with TRBJ2-7, with 7 nucleotides matching TRBD1. V gave up 0 bases and J gave up 3 bases; unmatched junction bases: 5. The CDR3 extends over 15 amino acids. The germline V gene encodes CDR1 MNHEY and CDR2 SMNVEV (reference sequence). This CDR3 is CASSLSPGQDYEQYF. The CDR3, as DNA: TGTGCCAGCAGTTTATCCCCCGGACAGGACTACGAGCAGTACTTC.

The J gene is TRBJ2-1, the V gene TRBV11-2; 13 bases fit TRBD2. The length of the CDR3 is 18 residues. Per the germline V gene, CDR1 is SGHAT and CDR2 is FQNNGV. Trimming cost V 1 base and J 3 bases; bases outside gene matches: 6. CDR3 in DNA: TGTGCCAGCAGCTTAGGGACTAGCGGGAGTATGCTCTACAATGAGCAGTTCTTC. Translated: CASSLGTSGSMLYNEQFF.

This sequence joins TRBV10-1 and TRBJ2-6; possibly TRBD1 for D (6 bases). This CDR3 contains 17 residues. Germline CDR1 reads WNHNN; CDR2 reads SYGVQD (reference sequence). V lost 7 bases and J 2 bases, leaving 18 bases between the germline ends. The CDR3 region is CASKLQGRKTGANVLTF. The CDR3 region has the DNA TGCGCCAGCAAATTACAGGGAAGGAAAACTGGGGCCAACGTCCTGACTTTC.

This clone ranks as medium-sized. The genes are TRBV7-9 and TRBJ2-7; TRBD2 agrees at 13 bases. There are 15 residues in the CDR3. V was clipped by 4 bases and J by 2 bases; unmatched bases: 2. Germline CDR1 reads SEHNR; CDR2 reads FQNEAQ (reference sequence). Written as DNA, the CDR3 is TGTGCCAGCAGCTCACTAGCGGGAGGGACCTACGAGCAGTACTTC. This encodes CASSSLAGGTYEQYF.

Within the sample, this clone is medium-sized. CDR3 bases: TGTGCCAGCAGCGTAGAGGCTTTCAGCCACGAAAAACTGTTTTTT. It specifies CASSVEAFSHEKLFF. This rearrangement joins TRBV9 to TRBJ1-4, with unresolved D. The germline CDR1 and CDR2 sequences are SGDLS and YYNGEE. V was shortened by 0 bases and J by 8 bases, with 14 bases between the two germline ends. The CDR3 covers 15 residues.

The chain links TRBV11-3 to TRBJ1-5, with a tentative D call TRBD1 (5 bases). Germline V lookup: CDR1 SGHNT, CDR2 YENEEA. There are 14 residues in the CDR3. V was pared by 3 bases and J by 11 bases, with 17 bases between. The CDR3 protein is CASSFCGAGPAQHF. DNA of the CDR3: TGTGCCAGCAGCTTTTGCGGGGCTGGGCCAGCCCAGCATTTT. The full variable domain, completed using reference TRBV11-3 and TRBJ1-5, is EAGVVQSPRYKIIEKKQPVAFWCNPISGHNTLYWYLQNLGQGPELLIRYENEEAVDDSQLPKDRFSAERLKGVDSTLKIQPAELGDSAVYLCASSFCGAGPAQHFGDGTRLSIL.

This clone was counted a few times. The V call is TRBV10-1, the J call TRBJ2-3; no reliable D call. Trimming took off 0 bases at V and 1 base at J, with 5 bases between the two ends. The CDR3 consists of 14 residues. Looked up from germline, CDR1 is WNHNN and CDR2 is SYGVQD (reference sequence). Here the CDR3 reads CASSESWGTDTQYF. The CDR3 nucleotides are TGCGCCAGCAGTGAGTCTTGGGGCACAGATACGCAGTATTTT.

The chain recombines TRBV28 with TRBJ1-2; D ambiguous. The CDR3 length is 13 residues. V was shortened by 7 bases and J by 4 bases, with 13 bases between the two germline ends. CDR1 and CDR2 from the germline V gene are MDHEN and SYDVKM. This CDR3 reads CASTETGPYGYTF. The CDR3 DNA sequence: TGTGCCAGCACTGAGACGGGCCCCTATGGCTACACCTTC.

This chain joins TRBV4-3 and TRBJ2-7, with 12 bases matching TRBD1. V trimming: 4 bases; J trimming: 3 bases; junction bases outside the gene matches: 4. Looked up from germline, CDR1 is LGHNA and CDR2 is YSLEER. CDR3 size: 15 residues. This chain's CDR3 is CASSPGQGAYYEQYF. The CDR3, as DNA: TGCGCCAGCAGCCCGGGACAGGGGGCTTACTACGAGCAGTACTTC.

This chain uses TRBV30 with TRBJ2-6; 7 positions agree with TRBD1. The CDR3 is 14 residues long. V trimming: 4 bases; J trimming: 2 bases; junction bases outside the gene matches: 2. From germline, CDR1 is GTSNPN and CDR2 SVGIG (reference sequence). The DNA for the CDR3 is TGTGCCTGGACTACAGGGGCTGGGGCCAACGTCCTGACTTTC. Amino acid sequence: CAWTTGAGANVLTF.

The chain employs TRBV5-5 and TRBJ2-3, with 7 bases lining up with TRBD2. V lost 0 bases and J lost 1; bases outside the gene matches: 2. This CDR3 has 15 amino acids. Per the germline V gene, CDR1 is SGHKS and CDR2 is YYEKEE (reference sequence). For the CDR3, the DNA is TGTGCCAGCAGCTTGGGTGGGAGGGGCACAGATACGCAGTATTTT. Translating gives CASSLGGRGTDTQYF.